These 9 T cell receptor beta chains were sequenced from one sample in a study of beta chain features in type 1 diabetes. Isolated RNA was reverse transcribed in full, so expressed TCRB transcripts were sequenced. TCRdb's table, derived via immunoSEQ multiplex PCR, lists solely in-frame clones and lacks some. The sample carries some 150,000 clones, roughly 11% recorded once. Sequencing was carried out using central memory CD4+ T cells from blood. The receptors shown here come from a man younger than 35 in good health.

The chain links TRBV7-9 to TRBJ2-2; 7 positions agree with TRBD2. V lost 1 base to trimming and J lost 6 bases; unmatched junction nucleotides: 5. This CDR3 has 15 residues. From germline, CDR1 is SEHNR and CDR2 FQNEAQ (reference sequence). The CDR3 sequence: CASSLETGGAGELFF. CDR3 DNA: TGTGCCAGCAGCTTAGAAACGGGAGGTGCCGGGGAGCTGTTTTTT.

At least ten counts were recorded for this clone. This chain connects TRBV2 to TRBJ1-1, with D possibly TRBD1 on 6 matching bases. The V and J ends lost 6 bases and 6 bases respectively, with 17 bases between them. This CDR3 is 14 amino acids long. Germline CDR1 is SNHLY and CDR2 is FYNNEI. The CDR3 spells CASRPRQVRAEAFF. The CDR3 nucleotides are TGTGCCAGCAGGCCTAGACAGGTGAGGGCTGAAGCTTTCTTT.

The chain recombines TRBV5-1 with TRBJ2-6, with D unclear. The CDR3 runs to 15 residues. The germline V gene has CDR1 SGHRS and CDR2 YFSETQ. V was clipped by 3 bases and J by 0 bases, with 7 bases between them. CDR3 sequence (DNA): TGCGCCAGCAGCTCCCGTTCCTCTGGGGCCAACGTCCTGACTTTC. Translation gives CASSSRSSGANVLTF.

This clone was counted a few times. The CDR3 DNA is TGTGCCAGCAGCCCCTGGGACAGGGGGTTCGGAGCTTTCTTT. Its translation: CASSPWDRGFGAFF. The J gene is TRBJ1-1, the V gene TRBV5-6; 11 bases are shared with TRBD1. J was trimmed by 10 bases and V by 4 bases; bases with no gene match: 9. The CDR3 spans 14 residues. CDR1 SGHDT and CDR2 YYEEEE come from the germline V gene.

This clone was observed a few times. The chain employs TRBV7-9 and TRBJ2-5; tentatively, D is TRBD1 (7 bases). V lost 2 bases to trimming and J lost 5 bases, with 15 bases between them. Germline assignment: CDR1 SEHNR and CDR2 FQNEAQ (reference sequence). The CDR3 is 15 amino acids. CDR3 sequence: CASSLSGGSQETQYF. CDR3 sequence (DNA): TGTGCCAGCAGCTTATCAGGGGGGAGTCAGGAGACCCAGTACTTC.

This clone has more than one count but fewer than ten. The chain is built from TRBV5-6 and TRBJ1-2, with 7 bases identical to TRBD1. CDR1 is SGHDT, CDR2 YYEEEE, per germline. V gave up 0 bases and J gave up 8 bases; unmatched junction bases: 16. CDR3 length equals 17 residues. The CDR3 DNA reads TGTGCCAGCAGCTTGGCCGTAACGCCGGCCAGGGGGACGGGCTACACCTTC. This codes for CASSLAVTPARGTGYTF.

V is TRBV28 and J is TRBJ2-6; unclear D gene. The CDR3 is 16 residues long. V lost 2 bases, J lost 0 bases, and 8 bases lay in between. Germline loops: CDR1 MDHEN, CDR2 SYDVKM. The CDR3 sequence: CASSLLRISGANVLTF. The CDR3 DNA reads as TGTGCCAGCAGTTTACTACGGATCTCTGGGGCCAACGTCCTGACTTTC. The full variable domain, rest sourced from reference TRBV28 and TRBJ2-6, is DVKVTQSSRYLVKRTGEKVFLECVQDMDHENMFWYRQDPGLGLRLIYFSYDVKMKEKGDIPEGYSVSREKKERFSLILESASTNQTSMYLCASSLLRISGANVLTFGAGSRLTVL.

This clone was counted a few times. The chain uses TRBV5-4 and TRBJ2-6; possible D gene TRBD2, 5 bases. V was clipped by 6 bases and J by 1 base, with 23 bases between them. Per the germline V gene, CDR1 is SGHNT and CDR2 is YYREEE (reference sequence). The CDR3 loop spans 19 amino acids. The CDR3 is CASTPAPGGILSGANVLTF. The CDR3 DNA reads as TGTGCCAGCACCCCGGCACCAGGAGGAATCTTATCTGGGGCCAACGTCCTGACTTTC. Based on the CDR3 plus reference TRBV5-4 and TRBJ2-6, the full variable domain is ETGVTQSPTHLIKTRGQQVTLRCSSQSGHNTVSWYQQALGQGPQFIFQYYREEENGRGNFPPRFSGLQFPNYSSELNVNALELDDSALYLCASTPAPGGILSGANVLTFGAGSRLTVL.

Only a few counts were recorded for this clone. The CDR3: CASSFTAYGYTF. The DNA of the CDR3 is TGTGCCAGCAGCTTTACAGCCTATGGCTACACCTTC. The chain has TRBV5-4 and TRBJ1-2; D not resolved. Germline V gene lookup returns CDR1 SGHNT and CDR2 YYREEE (reference sequence). This CDR3 has 12 residues. The V gene lost 2 bases and the J gene lost 4 bases, with 6 bases spanning the gap.